Shown below are 17 T cell receptor beta chains from a single sample sequenced in a study of blood T cells in healthy people across ages (dated by TCRdb to about 2015). To prepare the library, 5' RACE was applied. The data were produced on an Illumina HiSeq 2500. The second PCR ran for about 6 to 12 cycles and used a J-beta primer mix along with a sample-barcoded 5' primer. TCRdb's own reprocessing of the public reads used fastp at Q25 and MiXCR and kept productive beta chains. Entries are consolidated by CDR3 protein sequence, retaining the most common genes and DNA. The sample table records roughly 1,800,000 distinct CDR3 sequences; around half of these occur just once. Around 2.1% of the sample rests with the top ten. Sequencing input: blood. The receptor source for this set is a woman aged 40 to 50 in good health.

This clonotype was seen only a few times. The junction shows a germline mismatch at one end, possibly a read error. V is TRBV29-1 and J is TRBJ2-7; D gene uncertain. From germline, CDR1 is SQVTM and CDR2 ANQGSEA. The CDR3 contains 13 residues. The CDR3 reads CSVELPGSFEQYF. CDR3 DNA sequence: TGCAGCGTTGAATTGCCTGGCTCCTTCGAGCAGTACTTC.

This clonotype was seen more than once but under ten times. This chain uses TRBV12-5 with TRBJ2-7; 11 bases are shared with TRBD1. The J segment lost 0 bases and the V segment lost 6 bases, leaving 7 bases of the junction unmatched. Germline V gene lookup returns CDR1 LGHNT and CDR2 FRNRAP. The CDR3 covers 16 residues. The CDR3 region has the DNA TGTGCTAGTGGAACCTGGACAGGGGGCAGCTCCTACGAGCAGTACTTC. The encoded protein is CASGTWTGGSSYEQYF. Using reference TRBV12-5 and TRBJ2-7 for the parts outside the CDR3, the full variable domain is DARVTQTPRHKVTEMGQEVTMRCQPILGHNTVFWYRQTMMQGLELLAYFRNRAPLDDSGMPKDRFSAEMPDATLATLKIQPSEPRDSAVYFCASGTWTGGSSYEQYFGPGTRLTVT.

V and J are TRBV19 and TRBJ1-2, with 10 positions matching TRBD1. J was trimmed by 4 bases and V by 3 bases; bases with no gene match: 2. The CDR3 has 14 amino acids. The germline gives CDR1 LNHDA, CDR2 SQIVND (reference sequence). For the CDR3, the DNA is TGTGCCAGTAGTATGGACAGGGGGGGCTATGGCTACACCTTC. Residues: CASSMDRGGYGYTF. The full variable domain, its missing parts supplied by reference TRBV19 and TRBJ1-2, is DGGITQSPKYLFRKEGQNVTLSCEQNLNHDAMYWYRQDPGQGLRLIYYSQIVNDFQKGDIAEGYSVSREKKESFPLTVTSAQKNPTAFYLCASSMDRGGYGYTFGSGTRLTVV.

This sequence joins TRBV4-1 and TRBJ2-7; TRBD2 aligns across 10 bases. V trimming: 3 bases; J trimming: 0 bases; junction bases outside the gene matches: 29. CDR3 length: 24 residues. Germline CDR1 MGHRA, CDR2 YSYEKL. The CDR3 is CASSHGLIGDSGLAVGHSSYEQYF. The CDR3 nucleotides are TGCGCCAGCAGCCATGGCTTGATTGGGGACAGTGGACTAGCGGTGGGCCACAGCTCCTACGAGCAGTACTTC.

The chain's CDR3 is CSANSPGPSMYTQYF. For the CDR3, the DNA is TGCAGCGCCAACTCACCGGGACCGTCGATGTATACGCAGTATTTT. The gene calls are TRBV29-1 and TRBJ2-3, with D tentatively TRBD1 or TRBD2 (5 bases each). There are 15 residues in the CDR3. V gave up 7 bases and J gave up 7 bases, with 24 bases separating them. Germline assignment: CDR1 SQVTM and CDR2 ANQGSEA.

This clonotype is a singleton in its sample. V and J are TRBV11-2 and TRBJ2-7; TRBD2 aligns across 7 bases. Germline V gene data show CDR1 as SGHAT and CDR2 as FQNNGV. V lost 5 bases to trimming and J lost 2 bases; unmatched junction nucleotides: 9. The CDR3 length is 15 residues. The chain's CDR3 is CASSPTTSYTYEQYF. The CDR3 DNA sequence: TGTGCCAGCAGCCCAACGACTAGCTATACCTACGAGCAGTACTTC.

This clonotype was counted between two and nine times. The V call is TRBV20-1, the J call TRBJ2-4; D tentatively fits TRBD1 or TRBD2 (5 bases each). The V end lost 6 bases, the J end lost 6 bases, and 12 bases lay between the germline ends. CDR3 length: 12 amino acids. Per the germline V gene, CDR1 is DFQATT and CDR2 is SNEGSKA (reference sequence). CDR3 loop: CSARGSGNIQYF. In nucleotides, the CDR3 is TGCAGTGCCCGGGGCTCGGGAAACATTCAGTACTTC.

The chain is built from TRBV7-8 and TRBJ2-3; tentative D call: TRBD2 (6 bases). Germline lookup yields CDR1 SGHVS and CDR2 FQNEAQ. V lost 5 bases and J lost 2, with 17 bases in between. The CDR3 sequence is 16 residues long. The CDR3, as DNA: TGTGCCAGCAGCCCAGCGGGCGCCCGGGTCACAGATACGCAGTATTTT. Translated: CASSPAGARVTDTQYF.

This clonotype occurred a few times. This chain links TRBV9 with TRBJ2-1; D not certain. V was trimmed by 4 bases and J by 0 bases, leaving 14 bases between them. From germline, CDR1 is SGDLS and CDR2 YYNGEE. CDR3 length: 16 residues. The CDR3 spells CASSRIASSSYNEQFF. CDR3 sequence (DNA): TGTGCCAGCAGCCGCATAGCATCGAGCTCCTACAATGAGCAGTTCTTC.

This clonotype was counted only a few times. This CDR3 is CASSPGQGRNTIYF. The DNA for the CDR3 is TGTGCCAGCAGCCCGGGACAGGGTCGAAACACCATATATTTT. The V and J genes are TRBV7-8 and TRBJ1-3; the match to TRBD1 covers 9 bases. Germline assignment: CDR1 SGHVS and CDR2 FQNEAQ. CDR3 length: 14 amino acids. V lost 5 bases to trimming and J lost 5 bases; unmatched junction nucleotides: 4.

As DNA, the CDR3 is TGCGCCAGCAGCGCCCGCGTGACAGGAGGCACAGATACGCAGTATTTT. It is translated as CASSARVTGGTDTQYF. The chain carries TRBV5-1 and TRBJ2-3, with D perhaps matching TRBD1 (6 bases). Germline CDR1 SGHRS, CDR2 YFSETQ. V lost 4 bases and J lost 1, with 16 bases in between. The CDR3 totals 16 residues.

The V gene is TRBV9, the J gene TRBJ2-3, with D hard to call. CDR3 length equals 13 residues. V lost 0 bases and J lost 4, with 6 bases in between. Looked up from germline, CDR1 is SGDLS and CDR2 is YYNGEE. In DNA, the CDR3 is TGTGCCAGCAGCGTAGCTTCTGCAGATACGCAGTATTTT. Residues: CASSVASADTQYF.

This clonotype has more than one count but fewer than ten. The genes are TRBV20-1 and TRBJ2-6; D is undetermined. V dropped 3 bases and J dropped 0 bases, with 9 bases sitting between them. CDR3 length: 15 residues. The germline CDR1 and CDR2 sequences are DFQATT and SNEGSKA (reference sequence). CDR3 in amino acids: CSASSQPSGANVLTF. The DNA for the CDR3 is TGCAGTGCTAGTTCCCAACCCTCTGGGGCCAACGTCCTGACTTTC.

The J gene is TRBJ2-7, the V gene TRBV5-1, with 7 bases matching TRBD1. V lost 4 bases and J lost 0; bases outside the gene matches: 7. This CDR3 spans 15 amino acids. The germline CDR1 and CDR2 sequences are SGHRS and YFSETQ. This CDR3 reads CASSIPTGDSYEQYF. DNA of the CDR3: TGCGCCAGCAGCATACCAACAGGGGACTCCTACGAGCAGTACTTC.

V usage is TRBV15 and J usage is TRBJ2-3, with 7 bases that match TRBD2. Germline V CDR1 and CDR2: LNHNV, YYDKDF (reference sequence). Trimming at V came to 0 bases and at J to 4 bases, leaving 4 bases not matched to a gene. CDR3 length: 15 residues. The CDR3 coding sequence is TGTGCCACCAGCAGAGATCTTCGGGGGGCAGATACGCAGTATTTT. It specifies CATSRDLRGADTQYF.

The chain combines TRBV4-3 with TRBJ2-3; no clear D. Trimming left V 3 bases short and J 3 bases short, with 13 bases between. Germline CDR1 LGHNA, CDR2 YSLEER. This CDR3 spans 15 amino acids. In nucleotides, the CDR3 is TGCGCCAGCAGCCAGGGTAGCTCGGAGACAGATACGCAGTATTTT. Translation gives CASSQGSSETDTQYF.

CDR3 sequence (DNA): TGCAGTGCTAGACTAGCGGGGGGCCTCCTTGGCGAGCAGTACTTC. Translated, it gives CSARLAGGLLGEQYF. This rearrangement joins TRBV20-1 to TRBJ2-7, with 11 bases identical to TRBD2. This CDR3 is built from 15 residues. The germline CDR1 and CDR2 sequences are DFQATT and SNEGSKA (reference sequence). With 2 bases clipped from V and 6 bases from J, the junction kept 9 bases outside the gene matches.